The rows below give T cell receptor beta chains drawn from one sample of a study of blood T cell repertoires in COVID-19. Clones were sequenced by immunoSEQ multiplex PCR, and TCRdb holds only the in-frame ones, with some missing. This table holds 200,000 to 300,000 clones, around 86% found once. The source material was peripheral blood. The source is a woman aged 35 to 49 who had recovered from COVID-19. Both conserved end residues are part of each CDR3. A D gene is named only where the DNA matches it firmly. Clone size appears in some rows only: once, few, many, or a class for an expanded clone.

d_call: TRBD1
cdr3_length: 13
v_call: TRBV27
j_call: TRBJ1-2
clone_size: .
cdr3_nt: TGTGCCAGCAGGCAGGGGGCTAGCTATGGCTACACCTTC
cdr3_aa: CASRQGASYGYTF

d_call: TRBD1
cdr3_length: 16
v_call: TRBV5-1
j_call: TRBJ2-7
clone_size: .
cdr3_nt: TGCGCCAGCAGGGTCGAGCCAGGGGGCGAGATTCCCGAGCAGTACTTC
cdr3_aa: CASRVEPGGEIPEQYF

d_call: .
cdr3_length: 14
v_call: TRBV5-1
j_call: TRBJ1-3
clone_size: few
cdr3_nt: TGCGCCAGCGCCCCCGAGGTATCGGTACGCACCATATATTTT
cdr3_aa: CASAPEVSVRTIYF

d_call: TRBD2
cdr3_length: 15
v_call: TRBV28
j_call: TRBJ2-1
clone_size: few
cdr3_nt: TGTGCCAGCAGTTTAGGACGGGGGGGCTACAATGAGCAGTTCTTC
cdr3_aa: CASSLGRGGYNEQFF

d_call: .
cdr3_length: 14
v_call: TRBV15
j_call: TRBJ1-2
clone_size: .
cdr3_nt: TGTGCCACCAGATCGGACAGCACCGGTGGTGGCTACACCTTC
cdr3_aa: CATRSDSTGGGYTF

d_call: .
cdr3_length: 15
v_call: TRBV10-3
j_call: TRBJ2-2
clone_size: few
cdr3_nt: TGTGCCATCAGAACCGGGACTGACAACACCGGGGAGCTGTTTTTT
cdr3_aa: CAIRTGTDNTGELFF

d_call: .
cdr3_length: 12
v_call: TRBV7-2
j_call: TRBJ1-2
clone_size: once
cdr3_nt: TGTGCCAGCAGCTTTCAGGGAAGCTTCTACACCTTC
cdr3_aa: CASSFQGSFYTF

d_call: .
cdr3_length: 13
v_call: TRBV3-1/TRBV3-2
j_call: TRBJ1-1
clone_size: once
cdr3_nt: TGTGCCAGCAGCCAGGCGGGTGTCACTGAAGCTTTCTTT
cdr3_aa: CASSQAGVTEAFF

d_call: .
cdr3_length: 11
v_call: TRBV7-2
j_call: TRBJ2-1
clone_size: .
cdr3_nt: TGTGCCAGCAGCCCAAGTCGGGAGCAGTTCTTC
cdr3_aa: CASSPSREQFF

d_call: TRBD2
cdr3_length: 11
v_call: TRBV2
j_call: TRBJ2-7
clone_size: .
cdr3_nt: TGTGCCAGCAAGAGCGGGAGGGAGCAGTACTTC
cdr3_aa: CASKSGREQYF

d_call: TRBD2
cdr3_length: 16
v_call: TRBV5-1
j_call: TRBJ2-1
clone_size: .
cdr3_nt: TGCGCCAGCAGCTTTCTAGCGGGGGGCCCCTACAATGAGCAGTTCTTC
cdr3_aa: CASSFLAGGPYNEQFF

d_call: .
cdr3_length: 13
v_call: TRBV30
j_call: TRBJ2-7
clone_size: .
cdr3_nt: TGTGCCTGGAGTGTTGGGGGGGCGGACGAGCAGTACTTC
cdr3_aa: CAWSVGGADEQYF

d_call: .
cdr3_length: 14
v_call: TRBV18
j_call: TRBJ2-7
clone_size: .
cdr3_nt: TGTGCCAGCTCACCAAACACAGGCGCCTACGAGCAGTACTTC
cdr3_aa: CASSPNTGAYEQYF

d_call: .
cdr3_length: 13
v_call: TRBV2
j_call: TRBJ1-1
clone_size: once
cdr3_nt: TGTGCCAGCAGTGACCTCCCGGGCACTGAAGCTTTCTTT
cdr3_aa: CASSDLPGTEAFF

d_call: .
cdr3_length: 13
v_call: TRBV5-5
j_call: TRBJ1-2
clone_size: once
cdr3_nt: TGTGCCAGCAGCTTGAGACGGGACTATGGCTACACCTTC
cdr3_aa: CASSLRRDYGYTF

d_call: .
cdr3_length: 15
v_call: TRBV11-3
j_call: TRBJ1-6
clone_size: .
cdr3_nt: TGTGCCAGCAGCTTATCGTCAGCCTATAATTCACCCCTCCACTTT
cdr3_aa: CASSLSSAYNSPLHF

d_call: .
cdr3_length: 19
v_call: TRBV5-1
j_call: TRBJ2-6
clone_size: .
cdr3_nt: TGCGCCAGCAGCTTAGACCCGCGCCGACAGGCATCTGGGGCCAACGTCCTGACTTTC
cdr3_aa: CASSLDPRRQASGANVLTF

d_call: .
cdr3_length: 17
v_call: TRBV18
j_call: TRBJ1-6
clone_size: .
cdr3_nt: TGTGCCAGCTCACCTGCGGGGGCGTTATCCTATAATTCACCCCTCCACTTT
cdr3_aa: CASSPAGALSYNSPLHF

d_call: .
cdr3_length: 18
v_call: TRBV12-5
j_call: TRBJ2-1
clone_size: .
cdr3_nt: TGTGCTAGTGGTTTGGTAGGGGGGTCAGGGGGCTCCTACAATGAGCAGTTCTTC
cdr3_aa: CASGLVGGSGGSYNEQFF

d_call: .
cdr3_length: 14
v_call: TRBV6-1
j_call: TRBJ1-2
clone_size: .
cdr3_nt: TGTGCCAGCAGTCTCCGCTGGCATAACTATGGCTACACCTTC
cdr3_aa: CASSLRWHNYGYTF

d_call: .
cdr3_length: 13
v_call: TRBV6-5
j_call: TRBJ1-4
clone_size: few
cdr3_nt: TGTGCCAGCAGTTACTCAGCGAGGGAAAAACTGTTTTTT
cdr3_aa: CASSYSAREKLFF

d_call: .
cdr3_length: 13
v_call: TRBV10-1
j_call: TRBJ1-1
clone_size: .
cdr3_nt: TGCGCCAGCAGTACCGCAGGGAACACTGAAGCTTTCTTT
cdr3_aa: CASSTAGNTEAFF

d_call: .
cdr3_length: 15
v_call: TRBV6-5
j_call: TRBJ1-5
clone_size: .
cdr3_nt: TGTGCCAGCAGTTACTCGGGCCTTAACAATCAGCCCCAGCATTTT
cdr3_aa: CASSYSGLNNQPQHF

d_call: .
cdr3_length: 15
v_call: TRBV19
j_call: TRBJ1-1
clone_size: .
cdr3_nt: TGTGCCAGTAAGTTGGGCAGGGGCTGGGTCACTGAAGCTTTCTTT
cdr3_aa: CASKLGRGWVTEAFF

d_call: .
cdr3_length: 16
v_call: TRBV7-9
j_call: TRBJ1-2
clone_size: once
cdr3_nt: TGTGCCAGCAGTGGGGGCACCAGAGGCAACTACTATGGCTACACCTTC
cdr3_aa: CASSGGTRGNYYGYTF

d_call: .
cdr3_length: 12
v_call: TRBV14
j_call: TRBJ2-7
clone_size: .
cdr3_nt: TGTGCCAGCAGCCAAGGGGGCCACGAGCAGTACTTC
cdr3_aa: CASSQGGHEQYF

d_call: TRBD2
cdr3_length: 16
v_call: TRBV7-2
j_call: TRBJ2-3
clone_size: .
cdr3_nt: TGTGCCAGCAGCTTAGTGGCGCGGGGGGGCTTCGATACGCAGTATTTT
cdr3_aa: CASSLVARGGFDTQYF

d_call: .
cdr3_length: 15
v_call: TRBV5-5
j_call: TRBJ2-5
clone_size: .
cdr3_nt: TGTGCCAGCAGCCCGGGTCCTTCCTTGCGTGAGACCCAGTACTTC
cdr3_aa: CASSPGPSLRETQYF

d_call: .
cdr3_length: 14
v_call: TRBV18
j_call: TRBJ2-7
clone_size: few
cdr3_nt: TGTGCCAGCTCACCGATTGGCGATAGCCCTACGAAGTACTTC
cdr3_aa: CASSPIGDSPTKYF

d_call: .
cdr3_length: 13
v_call: TRBV12-3/TRBV12-4
j_call: TRBJ2-1
clone_size: .
cdr3_nt: TGTGCCAGCAGCTTCACACAGGGCTATGAGCAGTTCTTC
cdr3_aa: CASSFTQGYEQFF

d_call: .
cdr3_length: 12
v_call: TRBV6-5
j_call: TRBJ1-4
clone_size: .
cdr3_nt: TGTGCCAGCACGGGTCGAGGTGAAAAACTGTTTTTT
cdr3_aa: CASTGRGEKLFF

d_call: .
cdr3_length: 14
v_call: TRBV4-1
j_call: TRBJ1-2
clone_size: once
cdr3_nt: TGCGCCAGCAGCCAAGTCGGGGGGACCTATGGCTACACCTTC
cdr3_aa: CASSQVGGTYGYTF

d_call: .
cdr3_length: 15
v_call: TRBV29-1
j_call: TRBJ1-4
clone_size: .
cdr3_nt: TGCAGCGTTGACGTCCGCGGAACATCTAATGAAAAACTGTTTTTT
cdr3_aa: CSVDVRGTSNEKLFF

d_call: TRBD1
cdr3_length: 16
v_call: TRBV5-1
j_call: TRBJ1-1
clone_size: .
cdr3_nt: TGCGCCAGCAGCGCACACAGGGGGCGTGGGGACACTGAAGCTTTCTTT
cdr3_aa: CASSAHRGRGDTEAFF

d_call: .
cdr3_length: 15
v_call: TRBV7-9
j_call: TRBJ1-4
clone_size: .
cdr3_nt: TGTGCCAGCAGCTTAGGGCGGGGGCAAGGAGAAAAACTGTTTTTT
cdr3_aa: CASSLGRGQGEKLFF

d_call: .
cdr3_length: 16
v_call: TRBV27
j_call: TRBJ1-6
clone_size: .
cdr3_nt: TGTGCCAGCAGTTTAATCGGAGGGGCCCATAATTCACCCCTCCACTTT
cdr3_aa: CASSLIGGAHNSPLHF

d_call: .
cdr3_length: 17
v_call: TRBV27
j_call: TRBJ2-5
clone_size: once
cdr3_nt: TGTGCCAGCAGTCCCCAACCCTCGACCGGGGGAGCGGGGACCCAGTACTTC
cdr3_aa: CASSPQPSTGGAGTQYF

d_call: .
cdr3_length: 16
v_call: TRBV15
j_call: TRBJ1-5
clone_size: .
cdr3_nt: TGTGCCACCAGCAGAAAACGACAGAACCGAAATCAGCCCCAGCATTTT
cdr3_aa: CATSRKRQNRNQPQHF

d_call: .
cdr3_length: 16
v_call: TRBV4-3
j_call: TRBJ1-4
clone_size: .
cdr3_nt: TGCGCCAGCAGCCAAGCGGGGAGGGGGACTAATGAAAAACTGTTTTTT
cdr3_aa: CASSQAGRGTNEKLFF

d_call: TRBD2
cdr3_length: 16
v_call: TRBV19
j_call: TRBJ2-1
clone_size: .
cdr3_nt: TGTGCCAGTAGTATGGCGCTAGCGGGCACCTACAATGAGCAGTTCTTC
cdr3_aa: CASSMALAGTYNEQFF

d_call: TRBD1
cdr3_length: 17
v_call: TRBV5-5
j_call: TRBJ2-7
clone_size: .
cdr3_nt: TGTGCCAGCAGCAAGAATTCGGCGGACAGGGGTTCCTACGAGCAGTACTTC
cdr3_aa: CASSKNSADRGSYEQYF

d_call: .
cdr3_length: 18
v_call: TRBV5-1
j_call: TRBJ2-7
clone_size: .
cdr3_nt: TGCGCCAGCAGCTGGGGGTTAACCGGGACTGAAAGCTCCTACGAGCAGTACTTC
cdr3_aa: CASSWGLTGTESSYEQYF

d_call: .
cdr3_length: 15
v_call: TRBV15
j_call: TRBJ1-3
clone_size: .
cdr3_nt: TGTGCCACCTCTCAGGGTACAGGATCTGGAAACACCATATATTTT
cdr3_aa: CATSQGTGSGNTIYF

d_call: TRBD1
cdr3_length: 15
v_call: TRBV11-2
j_call: TRBJ1-1
clone_size: .
cdr3_nt: TGTGCCAGCAGCCCAGAGACAGGGGATTGGGCTGAAGCTTTCTTT
cdr3_aa: CASSPETGDWAEAFF

d_call: .
cdr3_length: 13
v_call: TRBV11-3
j_call: TRBJ1-1
clone_size: .
cdr3_nt: TGTGCCAGCAGCGGGCGTAGGAACACTGAAGCTTTCTTT
cdr3_aa: CASSGRRNTEAFF

d_call: TRBD2
cdr3_length: 16
v_call: TRBV5-1
j_call: TRBJ2-3
clone_size: .
cdr3_nt: TGCGCCAGCGGCCGCGGGGGGGCTTCGGATAAACGTACGCAGTATTTT
cdr3_aa: CASGRGGASDKRTQYF

d_call: .
cdr3_length: 13
v_call: TRBV7-2
j_call: TRBJ1-4
clone_size: once
cdr3_nt: TGTGCCAGCAGCCCCCGGGCTAATGAAAAACTGTTTTTT
cdr3_aa: CASSPRANEKLFF

d_call: .
cdr3_length: 16
v_call: TRBV7-2
j_call: TRBJ2-3
clone_size: once
cdr3_nt: TGTGCCAGCAGCCCCCTCCGCGGGGCGCGAACAGATACGCAGTATTTT
cdr3_aa: CASSPLRGARTDTQYF

d_call: TRBD2
cdr3_length: 16
v_call: TRBV4-3
j_call: TRBJ2-5
clone_size: .
cdr3_nt: TGCGCCAGCAGCCTGCTGGGACTAGCGGCCCAAGAGACCCAGTACTTC
cdr3_aa: CASSLLGLAAQETQYF

d_call: .
cdr3_length: 17
v_call: TRBV20-1
j_call: TRBJ1-3
clone_size: .
cdr3_nt: TGCAGTGCTAGTGTAGCCGCCGGGTCTTACTCTGGAAACACCATATATTTT
cdr3_aa: CSASVAAGSYSGNTIYF

d_call: .
cdr3_length: 19
v_call: TRBV18
j_call: TRBJ1-3
clone_size: .
cdr3_nt: TGTGCCAGCTCACCACTCCTAGGGGGGGCCATCGACTCTGGAAACACCATATATTTT
cdr3_aa: CASSPLLGGAIDSGNTIYF

d_call: .
cdr3_length: 17
v_call: TRBV7-9
j_call: TRBJ1-2
clone_size: .
cdr3_nt: TGTGCCAGCAGCTTTTCGGGAGCTCCCTTTTCTAACTATGGCTACACCTTC
cdr3_aa: CASSFSGAPFSNYGYTF

d_call: .
cdr3_length: 16
v_call: TRBV5-1
j_call: TRBJ1-4
clone_size: .
cdr3_nt: TGCGCCAGCAGCTTGGTGGGGGGACCGGACGAAGAAAAACTGTTTTTT
cdr3_aa: CASSLVGGPDEEKLFF

d_call: TRBD1
cdr3_length: 15
v_call: TRBV10-3
j_call: TRBJ2-1
clone_size: .
cdr3_nt: TGTGCCATCAGTCCTGGGGACAGCTCCTACAATGAGCAGTTCTTC
cdr3_aa: CAISPGDSSYNEQFF